Below, 14 T cell receptor beta chains from the same sample are listed, as sequenced in a study of blood T cells in healthy people across ages. Primed by a sample-barcoded 5' primer and a J-beta primer mix, a second PCR proceeded for about 7 to 11 cycles. Using its own MiXCR run on the 5' RACE reads, TCRdb lists one record per CDR3 protein. The repertoire includes roughly 800,000 distinct CDR3 sequences, around 25% of them detected once, and approximately 4% sits in the top ten. The data were also submitted as part of a second study, on T cells of mothers and their children.

The sample consisted of blood. The receptors derive from a boy between 10 and 17 years old in good health.

This sequence joins TRBV4-2 and TRBJ2-1; perhaps TRBD2 as D (7 bases). The J call may be faulty, since TRBJ2-5 better matches the DNA end. CDR3 length equals 15 residues. Germline CDR1 reads LGHNA; CDR2 reads YNFKEQ. CDR3 bases: TGTGCCAGCAGACAACCCGGGGGCGGGAGAGAGACCCAGTACTTC. Protein sequence: CASRQPGGGRETQYF.

This chain joins TRBV15 and TRBJ2-7; tentatively, D is TRBD2 (7 bases). The CDR3 is 15 amino acids. CDR1 LNHNV and CDR2 YYDKDF come from the germline V gene (reference sequence). With 5 bases removed from V and 3 bases from J, the gap between germline ends came to 17 bases. The CDR3: CATSSGGGGFYEQYF. DNA for the CDR3: TGTGCCACCAGCTCCGGAGGGGGGGGATTCTACGAGCAGTACTTC. Drawing the rest from reference TRBV15 and TRBJ2-7, the complete variable domain is DAMVIQNPRYQVTQFGKPVTLSCSQTLNHNVMYWYQQKSSQAPKLLFHYYDKDFNNEADTPDNFQSRRPNTSFCFLDIRSPGLGDTAMYLCATSSGGGGFYEQYFGPGTRLTVT.

This clonotype was observed a few times. CDR3 sequence (DNA): TGTGCCAGCAGTTTACCACCGGTCGGTGACACCGGGGAGCTGTTTTTT. As protein: CASSLPPVGDTGELFF. This chain uses TRBV28 with TRBJ2-2, with unresolved D. Trimming shortened V by 2 bases and J by 3 bases, and 13 bases separated the two germline ends. CDR1 is MDHEN and CDR2 is SYDVKM in the germline V gene. The CDR3 spans 16 residues.

The chain carries TRBV7-2 and TRBJ1-4, with 10 bases aligning to TRBD1. V lost 5 bases, J lost 4 bases, and 4 bases stayed unmatched. The CDR3 runs 15 residues. Germline V gene data show CDR1 as SGHTA and CDR2 as FQGNSA. CDR3 sequence: CASSAGQGLNEKLFF. CDR3 sequence (DNA): TGTGCCAGCAGCGCGGGACAGGGGCTTAATGAAAAACTGTTTTTT.

This clonotype has just a few counts. This chain joins TRBV20-1 and TRBJ2-1; TRBD2 matches 11 bases. V was pared by 1 base and J by 9 bases, with 11 bases of the junction left unmatched. Germline assignment: CDR1 DFQATT and CDR2 SNEGSKA (reference sequence). The CDR3 extends over 16 amino acids. The CDR3 loop reads CSARVKGTSGRGEQFF. The CDR3, as DNA: TGCAGTGCTAGAGTCAAAGGGACTAGCGGCCGGGGTGAGCAGTTCTTC.

For this clonotype: The junction shows a germline mismatch at one end, possibly a read error. The chain uses TRBV20-1 and TRBJ1-2; TRBD1 matches 8 bases. Germline loops: CDR1 DFQATT, CDR2 SNEGSKA (reference sequence). This CDR3 comprises 16 residues. This CDR3 reads CSARSRDRGLYYGHTF. The DNA for the CDR3 is TGCAGTGCTAGGTCACGAGACAGGGGACTATACTATGGCCACACCTTC.

This clonotype has only a few counts. This chain uses TRBV5-1 with TRBJ1-2; D remains ambiguous. V lost 0 bases, J lost 2 bases, and 11 bases lay in between. This CDR3 is built from 15 residues. Germline V gives CDR1 SGHRS, CDR2 YFSETQ. The CDR3 nucleotides are TGCGCCAGCAGCTTGGTCCCGGCGATCAACTATGGCTACACCTTC. Its protein is CASSLVPAINYGYTF.

This chain uses TRBV3-1 with TRBJ1-5; D gene uncertain. This CDR3 region has 11 residues. The V gene lost 11 bases and the J gene lost 5 bases, with 10 bases spanning the gap. The V gene's germline CDR1 is LGHDT and CDR2 YNNKEL (reference sequence). This chain's CDR3 is CAAGGDQPQHF. CDR3 DNA: TGTGCCGCCGGCGGTGATCAGCCCCAGCATTTT.

The rearrangement links TRBV20-1 to TRBJ2-7, with 7 bases that match TRBD1. There are 17 residues in the CDR3. Trimming cost V 4 bases and J 0 bases; bases outside gene matches: 15. Per germline, CDR1 DFQATT and CDR2 SNEGSKA (reference sequence). The CDR3: CSATRVKQGTSSYEQYF. The CDR3 DNA follows: TGCAGTGCTACACGCGTTAAACAGGGGACGTCCTCCTACGAGCAGTACTTC.

This clonotype was recorded a few times. V usage is TRBV5-1 and J usage is TRBJ2-7, with a tentative D call TRBD2 (5 bases). V lost 4 bases, J lost 3 bases, and 11 bases lay in between. Germline-derived CDR1 and CDR2 are SGHRS and YFSETQ. This CDR3 contains 13 residues. CDR3 amino acids: CASSVEADYEQYF. The CDR3 nucleotides read TGCGCCAGCAGCGTGGAAGCGGACTACGAGCAGTACTTC.

Turning to this clonotype: A read error may produce the germline difference seen at one junction end. The chain uses TRBV11-2 and TRBJ2-4; perhaps TRBD1 as D (5 bases). CDR3 size: 13 residues. Germline V gene sequence: CDR1 SGHAT, CDR2 FQNNGV. Here the CDR3 DNA reads TGTGTCAGCAGCTTGGACACACCCGGCATTCAGTACTTC. Residues: CVSSLDTPGIQYF.

This chain connects TRBV5-1 to TRBJ2-5; 7 bases line up with TRBD1. After removal of 4 bases from V and 3 bases from J, the junction contained 9 bases not matched to a gene. CDR3 size: 15 residues. The germline V gene encodes CDR1 SGHRS and CDR2 YFSETQ. CDR3 DNA sequence: TGCGCCAGCAGCCATCGCTCACAGGGGAAAGAGACCCAGTACTTC. Protein: CASSHRSQGKETQYF.

CDR3 sequence: CASRGLGAQETQYF. The CDR3 DNA sequence: TGTGCCAGCAGGGGACTGGGGGCCCAAGAGACCCAGTACTTC. The V and J genes are TRBV28 and TRBJ2-5; D assignment may be TRBD1 or TRBD2 (6 bases each). The CDR3 covers 14 residues. Trimming took 6 bases from V and 1 from J, leaving 12 bases between them. Germline V gives CDR1 MDHEN, CDR2 SYDVKM. Looking up the rest from reference TRBV28 and TRBJ2-5 gives the full variable domain: DVKVTQSSRYLVKRTGEKVFLECVQDMDHENMFWYRQDPGLGLRLIYFSYDVKMKEKGDIPEGYSVSREKKERFSLILESASTNQTSMYLCASRGLGAQETQYFGPGTRLLVL.

The V gene is TRBV4-1, the J gene TRBJ2-5; D may match TRBD1 or TRBD2 (5 bases each). The CDR3 consists of 17 residues. The V and J ends lost 0 bases and 7 bases respectively, with 21 bases between them. CDR1 and CDR2 from the germline V gene are MGHRA and YSYEKL. In nucleotides, the CDR3 is TGCGCCAGCAGCCAAGAGGGGCTTACTGGGACCCGGGGGACCCAGTACTTC. Its translation is CASSQEGLTGTRGTQYF.